The clone carrying this TCR beta chain was detected only once. Sequenced by immunoSEQ multiplex PCR; TCRdb stores in-frame clones only, minus some. Of 88,000 or so clones listed, approximately 89% were seen once; the top ten hold roughly 2%. The data were taken from a study of blood T cell repertoires in COVID-19. Study in general: The United States, Italy and Spain were the sources of the acute and convalescent COVID-19 samples. Nucleic acid was either cDNA or gDNA, and it came from T cells, B-cell-depleted T cells, or PBMCs.

V shed 8 bases and J 2 bases; nucleotides not matched to a gene: 5. This CDR3 spans 14 amino acids. The germline V gene has CDR1 MNHEY and CDR2 SVGAGI. The sequenced material came from peripheral blood. This chain connects TRBV6-5 to TRBJ2-1; 8 bases fit TRBD1. The clonotype comes from a middle-aged man with acute or convalescent COVID-19. CDR3 loop: CASGQGPPYNEQFF. In DNA form, the CDR3 reads TGTGCCAGCGGACAGGGCCCTCCCTACAATGAGCAGTTCTTC.